Reported below is one T cell receptor beta chain. The specificity of this receptor is unknown. Only one base separates this from a far larger clonotype, so it likely reflects a read error. No patient had a history of other malignancies or prior chemotherapy or radiotherapy, and all had node-negative disease on CT and PET/CT. At each of two time points, approximately 5.9 milliliters of peripheral venous blood were collected into EDTA tubes. Ficoll-Paque Plus density-gradient centrifugation was used to isolate PBMCs. Immediately after collection, samples were stored at -80 degrees C until analysis. The data were taken from a study of prognosis after radiotherapy for stage I lung cancer (TCRdb year 2021). Background on the whole study: About 19 stage I NSCLC patients were enrolled in Nanjing, China, between early 2018 and January 2019. Of the enrolled patients, fourteen had newly diagnosed primary stage I lung tumors, while four to six had oligometastatic NSCLC following surgical resection of the primary tumor. Every patient was regarded as medically inoperable, because of comorbidities in some twelve cases and refusal of surgery in six to eight cases. The cohort comprised over ten men and a handful of women with a median age of about 70 years, ranging from 53 to 84 years. More than ten patients had adenocarcinoma and seven had squamous cell carcinoma as the tumor histology. Image-guided IMRT or VMAT was used to deliver SBRT in 3 to 5 fractions at a biologically effective dose of at least 100 Gy. SBRT was not combined with any concurrent therapy in any patient. Distant metastases were developed by four of the 19 patients after SBRT, at a median of around seven months, whereas no significant progression was observed in the other 15 patients. The study profiled peripheral blood TCR beta repertoires from stage I NSCLC patients before and after stereotactic body radiotherapy and related them to distant failure. The study took one blood sample before SBRT and one after SBRT from each of 20 or so patients and sequenced all 40 or so samples.

Two rounds of multiplex PCR were performed to amplify the TCR beta CDR3 region from genomic DNA. In the first round of PCR, primers specific to each TRBV and TRBJ gene were used, and the primer sequences are filed in Chinese patent CN105087789A. Universal primers were used in the second PCR round. The Roche High Pure PCR Template Preparation Kit was used to extract genomic DNA from frozen PBMCs. The libraries underwent paired-end sequencing with 151 bp reads on an Illumina HiSeq 3000. On the authors' methods: CutAdapt was used to discard raw reads that did not contain the multiplex PCR primer sequences. PEAR was used to merge high-quality paired reads into contigs. TRB V, D and J gene segments were assigned to each contig with MiXCR by alignment to reference sequences. To remove sequencing errors, CDR3 sequences were clustered according to base quality and sequence similarity. Diversity was measured as Shannon entropy normalized by the natural log of productive TCR sequence number. One minus Shannon entropy divided by the natural log of the number of unique clonotypes was used as the definition of clonality. Progression-free survival cut-offs for repertoire metrics were chosen using the Youden index of ROC curves, with analyses run in R 3.5.3. Through fastp at Q25 and MiXCR, TCRdb rebuilt clones from the public reads, retaining in-frame beta chains. For every CDR3 protein sequence, its rows merge into one entry that carries the most common genes and DNA. Here the V and J calls rest on TCRdb's processing, not on the authors' analysis. The sample table records over 12,000 distinct CDR3 sequences; 25% to 30% of these occur just once. 10% to 14% of the sample rests with the top ten.

Including cysteine and phenylalanine, the CDR3 has 16 amino acids. The DNA shown is the 48-base CDR3, in frame from base 1. The germline V gene provides CDR1 MRHNA and CDR2 SNTAGT. Here is what the overall study found, with its caveats: Post-SBRT Shannon entropy and its change from baseline were lower in patients who developed distant metastases; baseline Shannon entropy was not associated with metastases. TRBV and TRBJ usage frequencies reportedly varied with metastasis status, involving two V genes at baseline and about 10 V and two J genes after SBRT. No determination of tumor specificity was made for expanded TCR clones. A decrease in unique TCR clone counts was observed after SBRT (median around 9,800 before versus several thousand after; Wilcoxon paired P=0.011). The small cohort and short follow-up limited the study, so independent validation of the findings is needed. None of the reported P values were adjusted for multiple comparisons.

This receptor chain uses TRBV6-4 and TRBJ1-2, with the identity of the D gene unclear. Here the sequenced sample was PBMCs, taken before or after stereotactic body radiation therapy (not recorded which). This receptor was taken from a donor aged 50 or older with non-small cell lung cancer. The DNA sequence follows: TGTGCCATCAGTTACTCGGGAATTACTACTAACTATGGCTACACCTTC. Translated, it gives CAISYSGITTNYGYTF.